This T cell receptor (beta chain) was obtained from a study of T cell responses to AZD1222 COVID-19 vaccine. Only one count was recorded for this clone. Method: immunoSEQ multiplex PCR; TCRdb's copy keeps in-frame clones and lacks some. This repertoire shows 95,000 to 150,000 clones, about 90% found once; its top ten account for approximately 1.5%. Sequenced here: peripheral blood, sampled on day 0 of AZD1222 vaccination. The origin of this receptor is an adult in good health.

The CDR3 DNA reads TGTGCCAGCAGCAACAGGGCGCTAGCCGGGACCGGGGAGCTGTTTTTT. Its translation is CASSNRALAGTGELFF. V usage is TRBV9 and J usage is TRBJ2-2; D is possibly TRBD1 (6 bases). The CDR3 runs 16 residues. V lost 4 bases and J 5 bases, leaving 18 bases between the germline ends. CDR1 and CDR2 (germline): SGDLS, YYNGEE.